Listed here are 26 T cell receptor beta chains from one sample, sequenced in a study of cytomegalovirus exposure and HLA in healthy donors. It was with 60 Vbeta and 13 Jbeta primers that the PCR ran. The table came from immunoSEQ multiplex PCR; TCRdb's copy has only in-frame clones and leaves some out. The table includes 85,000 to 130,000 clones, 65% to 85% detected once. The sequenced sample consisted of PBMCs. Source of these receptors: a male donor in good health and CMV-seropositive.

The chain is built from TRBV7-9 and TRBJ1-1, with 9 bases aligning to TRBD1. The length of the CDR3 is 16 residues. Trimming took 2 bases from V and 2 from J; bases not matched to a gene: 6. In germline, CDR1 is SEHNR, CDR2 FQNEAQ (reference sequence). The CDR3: CASSLSGQGENTEAFF. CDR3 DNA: TGTGCCAGCAGCTTATCGGGACAGGGCGAAAACACTGAAGCTTTCTTT.

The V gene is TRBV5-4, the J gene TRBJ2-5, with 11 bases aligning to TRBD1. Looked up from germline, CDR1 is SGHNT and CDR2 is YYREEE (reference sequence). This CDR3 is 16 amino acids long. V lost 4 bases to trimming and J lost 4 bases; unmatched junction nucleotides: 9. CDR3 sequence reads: CASSPQPGQGGETQYF. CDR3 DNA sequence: TGTGCCAGCAGCCCTCAACCGGGACAGGGGGGAGAGACCCAGTACTTC.

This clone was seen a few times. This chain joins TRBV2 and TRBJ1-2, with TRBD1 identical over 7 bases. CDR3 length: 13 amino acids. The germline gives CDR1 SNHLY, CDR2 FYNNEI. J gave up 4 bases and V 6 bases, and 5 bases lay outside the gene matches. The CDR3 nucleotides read TGTGCCAGCAGGGGACAGTCGATCTATGGCTACACCTTC. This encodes CASRGQSIYGYTF. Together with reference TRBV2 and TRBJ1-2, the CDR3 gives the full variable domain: EPEVTQTPSHQVTQMGQEVILRCVPISNHLYFYWYRQILGQKVEFLVSFYNNEISEKSEIFDDQFSVERPDGSNFTLKIRSTKLEDSAMYFCASRGQSIYGYTFGSGTRLTVV.

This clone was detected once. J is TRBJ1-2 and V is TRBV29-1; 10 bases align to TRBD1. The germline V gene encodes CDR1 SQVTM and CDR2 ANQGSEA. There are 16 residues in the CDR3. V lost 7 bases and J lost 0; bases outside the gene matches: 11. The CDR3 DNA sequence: TGCAGCGCCAAGACAGGGGGCGAGGTCCCTAACTATGGCTACACCTTC. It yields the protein CSAKTGGEVPNYGYTF.

The chain's CDR3 is CASKARRGDGNQPQHF. CDR3 bases: TGTGCCAGCAAGGCGCGCAGGGGAGACGGCAATCAGCCCCAGCATTTT. The rearrangement uses TRBV2 and TRBJ1-5, with D possibly TRBD1 on 6 matching bases. V dropped 7 bases and J dropped 2 bases, with 18 bases sitting between them. The CDR3 is 16 amino acids. The germline gives CDR1 SNHLY, CDR2 FYNNEI.

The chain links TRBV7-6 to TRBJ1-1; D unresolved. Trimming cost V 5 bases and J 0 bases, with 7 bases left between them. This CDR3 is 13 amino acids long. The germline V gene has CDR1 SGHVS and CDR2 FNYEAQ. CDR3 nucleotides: TGTGCCAGCAGCAAAACACTGAACACTGAAGCTTTCTTT. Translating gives CASSKTLNTEAFF.

The CDR3 DNA reads as TGTGCCAGCAGCTTAGTGGCCGGGAACTACGAGCAGTACTTC. Its protein is CASSLVAGNYEQYF. This chain links TRBV7-2 with TRBJ2-7; a weak D match, TRBD2 (5 bases). The CDR3 consists of 14 residues. V lost 1 base and J 3 bases, leaving 10 bases between the germline ends. Germline CDR1 is SGHTA and CDR2 is FQGNSA.

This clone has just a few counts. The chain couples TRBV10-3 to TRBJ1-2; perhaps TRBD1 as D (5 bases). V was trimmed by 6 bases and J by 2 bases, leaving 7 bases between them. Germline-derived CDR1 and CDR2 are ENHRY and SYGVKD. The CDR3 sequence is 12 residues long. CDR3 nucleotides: TGTGCCATCAGGGCAGGGAACTATGGCTACACCTTC. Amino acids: CAIRAGNYGYTF.

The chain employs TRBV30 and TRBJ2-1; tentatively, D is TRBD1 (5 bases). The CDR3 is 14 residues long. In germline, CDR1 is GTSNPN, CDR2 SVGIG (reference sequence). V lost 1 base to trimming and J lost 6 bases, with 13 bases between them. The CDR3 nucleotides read TGTGCCTGGAGTGGGTCCAGGGCACGCAATGAGCAGTTCTTC. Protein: CAWSGSRARNEQFF.

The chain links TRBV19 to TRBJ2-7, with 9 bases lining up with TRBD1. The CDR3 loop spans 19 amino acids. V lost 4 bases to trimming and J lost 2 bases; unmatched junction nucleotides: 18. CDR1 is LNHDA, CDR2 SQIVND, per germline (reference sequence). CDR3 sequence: CASSTRDVDTGGWPYEQYF. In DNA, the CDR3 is TGTGCCAGTAGTACCCGAGACGTCGACACAGGGGGCTGGCCCTACGAGCAGTACTTC.

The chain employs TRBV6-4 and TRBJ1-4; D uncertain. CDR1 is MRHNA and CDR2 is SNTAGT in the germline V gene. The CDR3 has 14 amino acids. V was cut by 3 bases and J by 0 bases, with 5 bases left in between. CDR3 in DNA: TGTGCCAGCAGTGAGGGAGCAACTAATGAAAAACTGTTTTTT. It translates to CASSEGATNEKLFF.

The CDR3 sequence: CASSSQGNTEAFF. The CDR3 region has the DNA TGTGCCAGCAGCTCTCAGGGAAACACTGAAGCTTTCTTT. The chain uses TRBV7-6 and TRBJ1-1, with D perhaps matching TRBD1 (5 bases). With 4 bases removed from V and 2 bases from J, the gap between germline ends came to 8 bases. The CDR3 extends over 13 amino acids. Germline values: CDR1 SGHVS, CDR2 FNYEAQ.

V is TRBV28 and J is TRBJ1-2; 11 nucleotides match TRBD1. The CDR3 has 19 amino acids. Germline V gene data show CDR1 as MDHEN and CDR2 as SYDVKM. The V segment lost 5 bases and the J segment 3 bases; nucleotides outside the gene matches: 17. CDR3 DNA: TGTGCCAGCAGTCCCCCGTCGGGACAGGGGGTTTCTAGAGACTATGGCTACACCTTC. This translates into CASSPPSGQGVSRDYGYTF.

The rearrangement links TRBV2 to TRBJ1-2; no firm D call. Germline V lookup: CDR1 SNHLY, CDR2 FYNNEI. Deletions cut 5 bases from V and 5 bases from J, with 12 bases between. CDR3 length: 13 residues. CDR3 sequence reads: CASSFGQDYGYTF. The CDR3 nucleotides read TGTGCCAGCAGTTTTGGGCAGGATTATGGCTACACCTTC. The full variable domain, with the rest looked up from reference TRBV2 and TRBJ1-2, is EPEVTQTPSHQVTQMGQEVILRCVPISNHLYFYWYRQILGQKVEFLVSFYNNEISEKSEIFDDQFSVERPDGSNFTLKIRSTKLEDSAMYFCASSFGQDYGYTFGSGTRLTVV.

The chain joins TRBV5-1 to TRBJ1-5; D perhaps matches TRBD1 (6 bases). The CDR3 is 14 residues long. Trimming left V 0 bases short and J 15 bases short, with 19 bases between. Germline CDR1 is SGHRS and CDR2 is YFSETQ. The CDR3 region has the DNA TGCGCCAGCAGCTTGGGGGACACAGGTGGTCGGCCGCATTTT. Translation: CASSLGDTGGRPHF.

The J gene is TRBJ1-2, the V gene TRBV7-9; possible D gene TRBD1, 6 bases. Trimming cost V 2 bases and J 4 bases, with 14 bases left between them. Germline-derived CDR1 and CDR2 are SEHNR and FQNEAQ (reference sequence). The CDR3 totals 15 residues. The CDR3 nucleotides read TGTGCCAGCAGCTTATTACAGGGTGGGACCTATGGCTACACCTTC. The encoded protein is CASSLLQGGTYGYTF. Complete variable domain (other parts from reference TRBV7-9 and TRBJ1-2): DTGVSQNPRHKITKRGQNVTFRCDPISEHNRLYWYRQTLGQGPEFLTYFQNEAQLEKSRLLSDRFSAERPKGSFSTLEIQRTEQGDSAMYLCASSLLQGGTYGYTFGSGTRLTVV.

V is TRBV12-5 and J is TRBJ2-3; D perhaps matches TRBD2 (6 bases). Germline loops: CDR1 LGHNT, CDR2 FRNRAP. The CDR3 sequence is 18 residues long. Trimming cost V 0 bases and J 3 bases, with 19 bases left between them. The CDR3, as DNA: TGTGCTAGTGGTTTGGTACGCGGGGTCAGCTCTGCGACAGATACGCAGTATTTT. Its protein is CASGLVRGVSSATDTQYF.

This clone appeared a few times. The CDR3, as DNA: TGTGCCACCAGACAGGGGAATCAGCCCCAGCATTTT. The encoded protein is CATRQGNQPQHF. The rearrangement joins TRBV19 to TRBJ1-5; TRBD1 agrees at 8 bases. V shed 10 bases, J shed 4 bases, and the junction held 3 bases outside the gene matches. The CDR3 loop spans 12 amino acids. CDR1 and CDR2 from the germline V gene are LNHDA and SQIVND (reference sequence).

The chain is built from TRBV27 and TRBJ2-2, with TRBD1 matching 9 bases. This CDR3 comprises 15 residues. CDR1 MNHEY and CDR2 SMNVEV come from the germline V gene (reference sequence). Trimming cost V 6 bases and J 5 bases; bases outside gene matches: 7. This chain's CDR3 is CASSRPTGGTGELFF. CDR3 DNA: TGTGCCAGCAGCCGTCCGACAGGGGGGACCGGGGAGCTGTTTTTT.

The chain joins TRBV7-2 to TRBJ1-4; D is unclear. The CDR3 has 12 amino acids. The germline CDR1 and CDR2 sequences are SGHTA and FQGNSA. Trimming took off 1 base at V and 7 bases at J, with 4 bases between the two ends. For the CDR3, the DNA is TGTGCCAGCAGCTTAGTCGGTGAAAAACTGTTTTTT. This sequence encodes CASSLVGEKLFF. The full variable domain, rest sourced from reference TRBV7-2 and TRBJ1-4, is GAGVSQSPSNKVTEKGKDVELRCDPISGHTALYWYRQSLGQGLEFLIYFQGNSAPDKSGLPSDRFSAERTGGSVSTLTIQRTQQEDSAVYLCASSLVGEKLFFGSGTQLSVL.

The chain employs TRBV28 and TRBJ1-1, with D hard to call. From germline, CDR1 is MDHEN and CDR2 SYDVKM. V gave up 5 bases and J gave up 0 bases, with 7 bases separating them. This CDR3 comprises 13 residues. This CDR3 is CASSIRLNTEAFF. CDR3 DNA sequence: TGTGCCAGCAGTATTCGTTTGAACACTGAAGCTTTCTTT. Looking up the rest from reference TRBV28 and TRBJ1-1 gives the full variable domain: DVKVTQSSRYLVKRTGEKVFLECVQDMDHENMFWYRQDPGLGLRLIYFSYDVKMKEKGDIPEGYSVSREKKERFSLILESASTNQTSMYLCASSIRLNTEAFFGQGTRLTVV.

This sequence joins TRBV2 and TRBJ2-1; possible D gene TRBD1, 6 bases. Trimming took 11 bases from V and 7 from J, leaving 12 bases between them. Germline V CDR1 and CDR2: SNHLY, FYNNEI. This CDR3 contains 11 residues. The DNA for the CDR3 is TGTGCCCCCCAGGGGACGAATGAGCAGTTCTTC. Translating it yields CAPQGTNEQFF.

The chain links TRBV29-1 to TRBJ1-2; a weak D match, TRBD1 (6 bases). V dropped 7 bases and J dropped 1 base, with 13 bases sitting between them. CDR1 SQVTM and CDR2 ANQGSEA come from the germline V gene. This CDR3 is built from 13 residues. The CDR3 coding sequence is TGCAGCGGCGAAGTGGACAGTAACTATGGCTACACCTTC. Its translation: CSGEVDSNYGYTF.

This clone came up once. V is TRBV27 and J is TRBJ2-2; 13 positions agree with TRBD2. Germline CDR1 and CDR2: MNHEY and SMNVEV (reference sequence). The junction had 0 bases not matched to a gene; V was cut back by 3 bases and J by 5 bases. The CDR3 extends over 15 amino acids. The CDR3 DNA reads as TGTGCCAGCAGTTTGGGACTAGCGGGGACCGGGGAGCTGTTTTTT. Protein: CASSLGLAGTGELFF.

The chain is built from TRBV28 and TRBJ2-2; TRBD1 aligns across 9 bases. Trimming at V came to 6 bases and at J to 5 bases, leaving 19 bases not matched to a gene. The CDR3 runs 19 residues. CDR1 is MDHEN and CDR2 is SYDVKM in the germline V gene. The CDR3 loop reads CASSLPGQGLQPVTGELFF. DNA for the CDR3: TGTGCCAGCAGCCTCCCGGGACAGGGCCTTCAACCGGTTACCGGGGAGCTGTTTTTT.

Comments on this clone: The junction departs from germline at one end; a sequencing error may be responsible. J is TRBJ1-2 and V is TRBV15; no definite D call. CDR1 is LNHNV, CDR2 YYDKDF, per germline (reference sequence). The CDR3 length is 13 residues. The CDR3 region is CATSRGEARGYPF. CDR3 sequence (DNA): TGTGCCACCAGCAGAGGAGAGGCACGTGGCTACCCCTTC.